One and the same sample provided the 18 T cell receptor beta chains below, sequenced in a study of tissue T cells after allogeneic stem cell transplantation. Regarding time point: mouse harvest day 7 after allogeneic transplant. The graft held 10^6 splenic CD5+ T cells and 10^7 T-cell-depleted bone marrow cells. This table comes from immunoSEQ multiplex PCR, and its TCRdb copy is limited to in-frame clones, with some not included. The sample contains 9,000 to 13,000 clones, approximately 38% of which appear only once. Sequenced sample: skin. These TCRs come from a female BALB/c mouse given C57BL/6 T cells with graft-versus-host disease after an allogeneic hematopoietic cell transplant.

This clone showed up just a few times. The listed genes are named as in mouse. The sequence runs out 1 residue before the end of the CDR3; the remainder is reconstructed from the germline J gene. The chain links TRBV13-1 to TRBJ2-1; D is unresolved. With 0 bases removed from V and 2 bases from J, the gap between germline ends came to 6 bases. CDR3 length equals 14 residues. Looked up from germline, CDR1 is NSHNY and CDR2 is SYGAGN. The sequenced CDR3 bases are TGTGCCAGCAGTGATGCAACAGACTATGCTGAGCAGTTC. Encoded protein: CASSDATDYAEQF. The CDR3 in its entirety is CASSDATDYAEQFF.

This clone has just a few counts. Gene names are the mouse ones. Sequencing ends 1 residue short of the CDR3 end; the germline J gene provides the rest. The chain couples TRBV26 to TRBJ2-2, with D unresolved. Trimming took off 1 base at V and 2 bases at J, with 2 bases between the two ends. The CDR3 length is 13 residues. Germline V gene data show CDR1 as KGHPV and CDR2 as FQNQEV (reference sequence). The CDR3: CASSLLNTGQLYF. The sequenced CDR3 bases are TGTGCCAGCAGTCTGTTGAACACCGGGCAGCTCTAC.

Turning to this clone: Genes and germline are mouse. Here the CDR3 reads CASSRGRGQAPLF. The DNA read from the CDR3 is TGTGCCAGCAGTCGGGGGAGAGGCCAGGCTCCGCTT. The rearrangement uses TRBV26 and TRBJ1-5, with D possibly being TRBD1 (5 bases). The read gets to within 1 residue of the CDR3 end, and the germline J gene fills in the rest. Trimming cost V 4 bases and J 6 bases, with 10 bases left between them. Germline-derived CDR1 and CDR2 are KGHPV and FQNQEV (reference sequence). The CDR3 is 13 amino acids.

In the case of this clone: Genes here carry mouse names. The part of the CDR3 DNA that was read is TGTGCCAGCAGTCTGAACAGGGACACCCAGTAC. Its translation is CASSLNRDTQY. The CDR3, in full, reads CASSLNRDTQYF. The V call is TRBV26, the J call TRBJ2-5; D is possibly TRBD1 (5 bases). The DNA ends 1 residue before the CDR3 does, and the rest of the CDR3 is filled in from the germline J gene. The length of the CDR3 is 12 residues. Deletions cut 2 bases from V and 6 bases from J, with 6 bases between. Per the germline V gene, CDR1 is KGHPV and CDR2 is FQNQEV (reference sequence).

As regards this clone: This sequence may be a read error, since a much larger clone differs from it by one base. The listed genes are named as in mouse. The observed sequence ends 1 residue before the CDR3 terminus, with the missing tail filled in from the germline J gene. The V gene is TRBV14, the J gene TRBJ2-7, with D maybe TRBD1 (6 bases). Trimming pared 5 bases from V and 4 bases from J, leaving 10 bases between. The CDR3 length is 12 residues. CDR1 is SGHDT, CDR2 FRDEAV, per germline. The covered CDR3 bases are TGTGCCAGCAGGTCGGGACAATATGAACAGTAC. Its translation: CASRSGQYEQY. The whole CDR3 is CASRSGQYEQYF.

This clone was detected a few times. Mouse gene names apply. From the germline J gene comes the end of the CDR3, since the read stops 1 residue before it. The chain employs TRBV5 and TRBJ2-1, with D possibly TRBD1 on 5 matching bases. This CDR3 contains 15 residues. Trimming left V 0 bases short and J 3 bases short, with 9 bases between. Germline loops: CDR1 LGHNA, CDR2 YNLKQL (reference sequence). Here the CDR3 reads CASSQESQGYAEQFF. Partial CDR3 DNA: TGTGCCAGCAGCCAAGAGTCCCAGGGCTATGCTGAGCAGTTC.

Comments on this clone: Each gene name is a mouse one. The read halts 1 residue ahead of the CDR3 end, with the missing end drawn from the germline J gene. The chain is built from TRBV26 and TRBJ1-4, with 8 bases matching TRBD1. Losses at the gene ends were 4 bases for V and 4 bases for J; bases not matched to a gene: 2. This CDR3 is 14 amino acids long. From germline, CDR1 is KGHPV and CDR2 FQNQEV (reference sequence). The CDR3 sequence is CASSPGQVNERLFF. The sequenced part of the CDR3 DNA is TGTGCCAGCAGTCCGGGACAGGTCAACGAAAGATTATTT. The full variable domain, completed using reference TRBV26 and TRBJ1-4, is NSKVIQTPRYLVKGQGQKAKMRCIPEKGHPVVFWYQQNKNNEFKFLINFQNQEVLQQIDMTEKRFSAECPSNSPCSLEIQSSEAGDSALYLCASSPGQVNERLFFGHGTKLSVL.

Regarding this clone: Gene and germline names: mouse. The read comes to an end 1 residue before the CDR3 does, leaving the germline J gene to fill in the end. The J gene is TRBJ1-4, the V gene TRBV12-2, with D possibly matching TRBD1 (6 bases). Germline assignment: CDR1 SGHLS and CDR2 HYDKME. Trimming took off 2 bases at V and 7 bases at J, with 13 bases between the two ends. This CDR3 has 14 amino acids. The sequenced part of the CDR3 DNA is TGTGCCAGCTCTCCCTACGGGGGCGGCGAAAGATTATTT. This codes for CASSPYGGGERLF. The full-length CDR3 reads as CASSPYGGGERLFF.

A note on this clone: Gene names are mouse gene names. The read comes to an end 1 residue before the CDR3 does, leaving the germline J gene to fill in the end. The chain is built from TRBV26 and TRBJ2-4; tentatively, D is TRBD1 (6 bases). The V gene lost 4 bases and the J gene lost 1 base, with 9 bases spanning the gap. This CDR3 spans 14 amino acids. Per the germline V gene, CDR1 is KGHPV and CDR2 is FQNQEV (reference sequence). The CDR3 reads CASSPRQGQNTLYF. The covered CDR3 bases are TGTGCCAGCAGTCCACGACAGGGTCAAAACACCTTGTAC.

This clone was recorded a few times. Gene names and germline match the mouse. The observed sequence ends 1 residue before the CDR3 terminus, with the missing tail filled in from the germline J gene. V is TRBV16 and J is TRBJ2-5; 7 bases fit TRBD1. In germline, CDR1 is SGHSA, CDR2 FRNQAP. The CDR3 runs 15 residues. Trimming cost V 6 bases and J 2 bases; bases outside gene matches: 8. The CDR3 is CASSSLQGLQDTQYF. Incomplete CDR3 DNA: TGTGCAAGCAGTTCCCTACAGGGGCTCCAAGACACCCAGTAC.

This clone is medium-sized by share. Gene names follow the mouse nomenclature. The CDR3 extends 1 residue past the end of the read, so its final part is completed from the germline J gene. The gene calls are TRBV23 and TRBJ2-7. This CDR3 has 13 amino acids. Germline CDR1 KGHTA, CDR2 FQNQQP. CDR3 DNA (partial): TGCTCCAGCAGTCGAGGGAGCTCCTATGAACAGTAC. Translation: CSSSRGSSYEQY. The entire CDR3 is CSSSRGSSYEQYF. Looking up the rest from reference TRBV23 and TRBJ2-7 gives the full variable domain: DAAVTQKPRYLIKMKGQEAEMKCIPEKGHTAVFWYQQKQSKELKFLIYFQNQQPLDQIDMVKERFSAVCPSSSLCSLGIRTCEAEDSALYLCSSSRGSSYEQYFGPGTRLTVL.

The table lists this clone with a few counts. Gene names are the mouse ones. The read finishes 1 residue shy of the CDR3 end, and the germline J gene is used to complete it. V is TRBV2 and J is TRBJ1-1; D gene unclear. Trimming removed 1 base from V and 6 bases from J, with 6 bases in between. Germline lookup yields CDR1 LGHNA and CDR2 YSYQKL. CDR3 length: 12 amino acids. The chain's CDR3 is CASSQAQAEVFF. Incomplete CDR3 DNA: TGTGCCAGCAGCCAAGCCCAGGCAGAAGTCTTC. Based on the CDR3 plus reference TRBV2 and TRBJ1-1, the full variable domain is DPKIIQKPKYLVAVTGSEKILICEQYLGHNAMYWYRQSAKKPLEFMFSYSYQKLMDNQTASSRFQPQSSKKNHLDLQITALKPDDSATYFCASSQAQAEVFFGKGTRLTVV.

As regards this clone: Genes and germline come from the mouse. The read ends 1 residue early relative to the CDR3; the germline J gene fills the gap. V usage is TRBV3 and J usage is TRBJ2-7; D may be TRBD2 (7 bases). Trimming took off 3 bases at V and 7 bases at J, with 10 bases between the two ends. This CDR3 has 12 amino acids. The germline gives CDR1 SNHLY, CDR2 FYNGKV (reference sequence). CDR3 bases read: TGTGCCAGCAGCTTGGGGGGCTACGAACAGTAC. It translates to CASSLGGYEQY. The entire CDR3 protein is CASSLGGYEQYF. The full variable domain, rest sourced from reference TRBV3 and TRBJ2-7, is GPKVLQIPSHQIIDMGQMVTLNCDPVSNHLYFYWYKQILGQQMEFLVNFYNGKVMEKSKLFKDQFSVERPDGSYFTLKIQPTALEDSAVYFCASSLGGYEQYFGPGTRLTVL.

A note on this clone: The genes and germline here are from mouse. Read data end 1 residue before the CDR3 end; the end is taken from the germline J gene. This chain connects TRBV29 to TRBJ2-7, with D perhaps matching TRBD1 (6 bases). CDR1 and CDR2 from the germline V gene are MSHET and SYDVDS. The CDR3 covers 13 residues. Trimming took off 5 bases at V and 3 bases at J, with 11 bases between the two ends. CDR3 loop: CASSLRDIYEQYF. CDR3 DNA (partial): TGTGCTAGCAGTCTCCGGGACATCTATGAACAGTAC.

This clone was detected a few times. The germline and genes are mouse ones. CDR3 amino acids: CASSLGRDSNYAEQFF. The DNA read from the CDR3 is TGTGCCAGCAGTTTAGGCCGGGACAGTAACTATGCTGAGCAGTTC. This sequence joins TRBV15 and TRBJ2-1; 7 positions match TRBD1. The observed sequence ends 1 residue before the CDR3 terminus, with the missing tail filled in from the germline J gene. Germline V gene lookup returns CDR1 SGHND and CDR2 FRSKSL. The CDR3 has 16 amino acids. The V segment lost 1 base and the J segment 0 bases; nucleotides outside the gene matches: 3. Full variable domain (remainder filled in from reference TRBV15 and TRBJ2-1): DAGVTQTPRHEVAEKGQTIILKCEPVSGHNDLFWYRQTKIQGLELLSYFRSKSLMEDGGAFKDRFKAEMLNSSFSTLKIQPTEPKDSAVYLCASSLGRDSNYAEQFFGPGTRLTVL.

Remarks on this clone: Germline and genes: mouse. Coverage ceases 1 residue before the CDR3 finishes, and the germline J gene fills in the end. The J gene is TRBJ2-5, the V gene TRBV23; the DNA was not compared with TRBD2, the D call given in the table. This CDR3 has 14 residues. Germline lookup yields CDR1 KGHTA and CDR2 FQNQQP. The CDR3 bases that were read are TGCTCCAGCAGTCAACGACTGTACCAAGACACCCAGTAC. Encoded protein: CSSSQRLYQDTQY. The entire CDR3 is CSSSQRLYQDTQYF.

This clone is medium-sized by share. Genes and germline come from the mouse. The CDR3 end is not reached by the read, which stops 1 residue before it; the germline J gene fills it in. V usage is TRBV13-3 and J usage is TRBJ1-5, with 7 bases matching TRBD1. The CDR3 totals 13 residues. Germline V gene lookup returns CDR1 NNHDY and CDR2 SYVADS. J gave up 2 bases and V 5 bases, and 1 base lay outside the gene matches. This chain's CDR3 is CASRGQDNQAPLF. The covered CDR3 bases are TGTGCCAGCAGAGGACAGGACAACCAGGCTCCGCTT.

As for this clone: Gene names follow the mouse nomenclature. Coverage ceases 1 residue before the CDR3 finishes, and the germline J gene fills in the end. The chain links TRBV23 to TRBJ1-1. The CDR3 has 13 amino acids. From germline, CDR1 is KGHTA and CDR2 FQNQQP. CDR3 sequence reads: CSSIQGARTEVFF. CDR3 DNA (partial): TGCTCCAGCATTCAGGGGGCGCGGACAGAAGTCTTC.